These 3 T cell receptor beta chains originate from one sample sequenced in a study of T cell responses to AZD1222 COVID-19 vaccine. Generated by immunoSEQ multiplex PCR, the TCRdb table keeps only in-frame clones and is missing some. The sample has roughly 170,000 clones; 75% to 95% are singletons. The source was peripheral blood, collected on day 0 of AZD1222 vaccination. The receptors originated from an adult in good health.

The V and J genes are TRBV19 and TRBJ1-1; the match to TRBD1 covers 8 bases. Per germline, CDR1 LNHDA and CDR2 SQIVND (reference sequence). Trimming removed 5 bases from V and 9 bases from J; junction bases left unmatched: 5. The CDR3 totals 12 residues. This CDR3 is CASSVHRGKAFF. For the CDR3, the DNA is TGTGCCAGTAGTGTACACAGGGGGAAAGCTTTCTTT.

The J gene is TRBJ2-5, the V gene TRBV2; 7 nucleotides agree with TRBD1. Trimming removed 11 bases from V and 1 base from J; junction bases left unmatched: 4. The CDR3 runs to 12 residues. Germline CDR1 and CDR2: SNHLY and FYNNEI. This CDR3 reads CAFGTVQETQYF. The CDR3 nucleotides read TGTGCCTTCGGGACAGTCCAAGAGACCCAGTACTTC. Variable domain in full (rest from reference TRBV2 and TRBJ2-5): EPEVTQTPSHQVTQMGQEVILRCVPISNHLYFYWYRQILGQKVEFLVSFYNNEISEKSEIFDDQFSVERPDGSNFTLKIRSTKLEDSAMYFCAFGTVQETQYFGPGTRLLVL.

The V gene is TRBV12-3 or TRBV12-4, the J gene TRBJ2-7; the D is unclear. V was clipped by 8 bases and J by 1 base, with 6 bases between them. The CDR3 has 11 amino acids. The CDR3 DNA follows: TGTGCCAGCGGGGATTCCTACGAGCAGTACTTC. Its protein is CASGDSYEQYF.